This section outlines one TCR beta chain sequence together with its context. Its specificity is not known. Amplification targeted TCR beta CDR3 regions from RNA transcripts. The HTBI primer set was used in a first-round RT-PCR of the TCR CDR3. A single record per CDR3 protein comes from TCRdb applying MiXCR to the multiplex PCR reads. Of 540,000 or so distinct CDR3 sequences listed, approximately 14% are singletons. Those with hyperthyroidism were 18 to 65 years old, newly diagnosed, and ill for under 2 months. The study based diagnoses on clinical symptoms, serum thyroxine and TRAb, thyroid ultrasound and orbital computed tomography. The germline CDR1 and CDR2 sequences are DFQATT and SNEGSKA (reference sequence). V shed 6 bases, J shed 2 bases, and the junction held 7 bases outside the gene matches. This CDR3 is 14 amino acids long. The sample is drawn from a study of T cells in Graves' hyperthyroidism and ophthalmopathy.

Study-wide findings and caveats: Also found in blood were most expanded thyroid clonotypes above 0.001.

The TCR was taken from a woman younger than 45 with Graves' hyperthyroidism. Sequenced input: blood. The rearrangement joins TRBV20-1 to TRBJ2-7, with TRBD1 matching over 10 bases. The CDR3, as DNA: TGCAGTGCGAACCGGGACAGGGGTCCCTACGAGCAGTACTTC. This sequence encodes CSANRDRGPYEQYF.